The entry below describes one TCR beta chain. Antigen specificity is unknown. This sample stems from a study of cytomegalovirus exposure and HLA in healthy donors. Study-level information: Drawn from HLA-typed donors, 80 million to 100 million unique TCRs were held in an early data release.

The PCR employed 60 Vbeta primers together with 13 Jbeta primers. Produced via immunoSEQ multiplex PCR; TCRdb's table is partial and in-frame only. Among over 150,000 clones listed, around 79% were seen once. Regarding the study as a whole: Available immune exposure information covered CMV serostatus only. An assumption of roughly uniform sequencing depth across donors underlay the presence/absence analyses.

This sequence was found in a woman between 18 and 30 years old in good health and CMV-seronegative. Sequenced sample: PBMCs.

CDR3 region: CASSTDRGGNQPQHF. The CDR3 nucleotides are TGTGCCAGCAGCACCGACAGGGGAGGTAATCAGCCCCAGCATTTT. The V call is TRBV7-8, the J call TRBJ1-5, with 8 bases aligning to TRBD1. This CDR3 is built from 15 residues. The ends lost 5 bases at V and 4 bases at J; junction bases unmatched: 7. Germline-derived CDR1 and CDR2 are SGHVS and FQNEAQ.